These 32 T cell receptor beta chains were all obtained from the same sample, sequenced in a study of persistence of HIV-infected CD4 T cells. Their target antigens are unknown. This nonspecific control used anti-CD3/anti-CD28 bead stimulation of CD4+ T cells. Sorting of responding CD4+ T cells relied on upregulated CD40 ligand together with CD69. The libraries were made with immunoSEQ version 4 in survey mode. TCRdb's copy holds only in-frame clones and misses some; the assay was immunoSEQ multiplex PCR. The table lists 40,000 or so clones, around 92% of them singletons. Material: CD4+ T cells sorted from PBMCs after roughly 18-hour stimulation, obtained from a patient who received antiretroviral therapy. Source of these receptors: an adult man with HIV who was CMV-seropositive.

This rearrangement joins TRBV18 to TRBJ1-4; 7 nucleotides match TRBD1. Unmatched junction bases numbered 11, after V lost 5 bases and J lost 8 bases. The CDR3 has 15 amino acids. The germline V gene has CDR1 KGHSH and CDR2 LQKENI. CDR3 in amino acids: CASSRSGQAGEKLFF. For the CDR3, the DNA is TGTGCCAGCTCAAGATCCGGACAGGCGGGGGAAAAACTGTTTTTT. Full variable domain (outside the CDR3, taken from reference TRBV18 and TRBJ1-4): NAGVMQNPRHLVRRRGQEARLRCSPMKGHSHVYWYRQLPEEGLKFMVYLQKENIIDESGMPKERFSAEFPKEGPSILRIQQVVRGDSAAYFCASSRSGQAGEKLFFGSGTQLSVL.

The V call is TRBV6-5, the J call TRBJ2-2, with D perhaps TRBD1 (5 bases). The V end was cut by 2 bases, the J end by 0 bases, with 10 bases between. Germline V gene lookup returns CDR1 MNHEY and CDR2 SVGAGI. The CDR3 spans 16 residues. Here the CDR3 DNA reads TGTGCCAGCAGTTACGAAGGGGCGTCGAACACCGGGGAGCTGTTTTTT. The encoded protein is CASSYEGASNTGELFF.

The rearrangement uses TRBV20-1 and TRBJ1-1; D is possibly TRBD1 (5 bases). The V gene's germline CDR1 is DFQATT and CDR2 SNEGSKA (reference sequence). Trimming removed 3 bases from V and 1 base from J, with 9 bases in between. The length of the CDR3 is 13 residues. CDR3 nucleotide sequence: TGCAGTGCTAGTAGTGGACAGAACACTGAAGCTTTCTTT. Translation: CSASSGQNTEAFF.

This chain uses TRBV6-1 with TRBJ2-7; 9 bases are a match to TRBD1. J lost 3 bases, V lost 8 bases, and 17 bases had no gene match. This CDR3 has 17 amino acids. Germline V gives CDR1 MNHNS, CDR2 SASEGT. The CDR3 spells CASRGTGWGVNVYEQYF. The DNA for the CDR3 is TGTGCCAGCCGTGGGACAGGGTGGGGTGTCAATGTCTACGAGCAGTACTTC.

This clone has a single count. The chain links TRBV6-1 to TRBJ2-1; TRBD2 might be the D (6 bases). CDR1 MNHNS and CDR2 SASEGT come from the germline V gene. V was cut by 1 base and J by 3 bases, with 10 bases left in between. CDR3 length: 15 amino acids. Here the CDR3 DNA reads TGTGCCAGCAGTGAAGGCGGGGCCCTCTACAATGAGCAGTTCTTC. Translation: CASSEGGALYNEQFF.

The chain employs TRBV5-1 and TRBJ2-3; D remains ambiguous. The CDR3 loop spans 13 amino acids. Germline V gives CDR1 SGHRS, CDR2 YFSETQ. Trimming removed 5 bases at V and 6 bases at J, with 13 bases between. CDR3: CASRLLSPDTQYF. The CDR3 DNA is TGCGCCAGCAGGTTGCTGAGCCCGGATACGCAGTATTTT.

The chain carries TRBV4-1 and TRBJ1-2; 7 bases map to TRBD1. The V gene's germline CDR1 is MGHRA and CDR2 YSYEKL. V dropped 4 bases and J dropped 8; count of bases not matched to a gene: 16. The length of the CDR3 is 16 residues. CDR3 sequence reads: CASSLRKIDRVGGYTF. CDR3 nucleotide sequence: TGCGCCAGCAGCCTTCGAAAGATCGACAGGGTAGGAGGCTACACCTTC.

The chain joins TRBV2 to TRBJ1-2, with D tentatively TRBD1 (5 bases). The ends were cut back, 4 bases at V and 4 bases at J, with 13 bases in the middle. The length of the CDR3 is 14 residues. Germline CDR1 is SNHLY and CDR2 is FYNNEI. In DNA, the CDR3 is TGTGCCAGCAGTGTCCATGTGACAGCCTATGGCTACACCTTC. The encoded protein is CASSVHVTAYGYTF.

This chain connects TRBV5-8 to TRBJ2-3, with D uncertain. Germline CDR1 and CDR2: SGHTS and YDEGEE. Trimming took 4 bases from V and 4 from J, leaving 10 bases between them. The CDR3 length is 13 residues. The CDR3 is CASSPLVSDTQYF. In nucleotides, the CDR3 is TGTGCCAGCAGCCCCCTGGTATCAGATACGCAGTATTTT.

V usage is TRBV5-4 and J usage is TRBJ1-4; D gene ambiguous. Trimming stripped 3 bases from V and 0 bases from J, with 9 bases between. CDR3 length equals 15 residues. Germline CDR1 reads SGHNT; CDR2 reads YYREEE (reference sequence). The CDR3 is CASSSGASTNEKLFF. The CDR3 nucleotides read TGTGCCAGCAGCTCAGGTGCTTCAACTAATGAAAAACTGTTTTTT. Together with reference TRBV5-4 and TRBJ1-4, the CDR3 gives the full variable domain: ETGVTQSPTHLIKTRGQQVTLRCSSQSGHNTVSWYQQALGQGPQFIFQYYREEENGRGNFPPRFSGLQFPNYSSELNVNALELDDSALYLCASSSGASTNEKLFFGSGTQLSVL.

CDR3 DNA: TGTGCCAGTAGTATAGGAAGGTTGGGTGGTCGGAGCAATCAGCCCCAGCATTTT. It is translated as CASSIGRLGGRSNQPQHF. The chain uses TRBV19 and TRBJ1-5; no clear D gene. CDR1 is LNHDA, CDR2 SQIVND, per germline (reference sequence). The V end was cut by 1 base, the J end by 1 base, with 17 bases between. The CDR3 consists of 18 residues. The full variable domain, its missing parts supplied by reference TRBV19 and TRBJ1-5, is DGGITQSPKYLFRKEGQNVTLSCEQNLNHDAMYWYRQDPGQGLRLIYYSQIVNDFQKGDIAEGYSVSREKKESFPLTVTSAQKNPTAFYLCASSIGRLGGRSNQPQHFGDGTRLSIL.

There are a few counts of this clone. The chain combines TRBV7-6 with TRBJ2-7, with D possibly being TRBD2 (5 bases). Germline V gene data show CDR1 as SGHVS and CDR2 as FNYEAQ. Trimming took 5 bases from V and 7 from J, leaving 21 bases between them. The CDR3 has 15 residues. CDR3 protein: CASSPRIGGLGEQYF. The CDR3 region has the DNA TGTGCCAGCAGCCCCCGGATAGGCGGGCTAGGGGAGCAGTACTTC.

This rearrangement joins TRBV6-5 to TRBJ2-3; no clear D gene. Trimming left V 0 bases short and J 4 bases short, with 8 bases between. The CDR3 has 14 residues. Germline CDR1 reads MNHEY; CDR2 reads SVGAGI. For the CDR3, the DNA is TGTGCCAGCAGTTACTCGAAACGGCCAGATACGCAGTATTTT. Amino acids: CASSYSKRPDTQYF.

In DNA, the CDR3 is TGCGCCAGCAGCCCGGGACAGGGGGCCACTGGGGCCAACGTCCTGACTTTC. Protein product: CASSPGQGATGANVLTF. The chain carries TRBV5-1 and TRBJ2-6, with 12 bases fitting TRBD1. This CDR3 is built from 17 residues. V gave up 4 bases and J gave up 2 bases; unmatched junction bases: 4. The germline CDR1 and CDR2 sequences are SGHRS and YFSETQ.

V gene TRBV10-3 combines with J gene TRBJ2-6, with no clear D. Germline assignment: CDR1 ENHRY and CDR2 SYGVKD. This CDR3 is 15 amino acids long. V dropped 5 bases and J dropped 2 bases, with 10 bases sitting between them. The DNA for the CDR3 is TGTGCCATCAGTAAGGCGGAAGCTGGGGCCAACGTCCTGACTTTC. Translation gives CAISKAEAGANVLTF.

CDR3 sequence (DNA): TGTGCCAGCAGTTTCCTGGCAGGGGACTATGGCTACACCTTC. As protein: CASSFLAGDYGYTF. The genes are TRBV28 and TRBJ1-2, with a tentative D call TRBD1 (6 bases). Trimming cost V 3 bases and J 3 bases, with 11 bases left between them. CDR1 is MDHEN, CDR2 SYDVKM, per germline. The CDR3 has 14 amino acids.

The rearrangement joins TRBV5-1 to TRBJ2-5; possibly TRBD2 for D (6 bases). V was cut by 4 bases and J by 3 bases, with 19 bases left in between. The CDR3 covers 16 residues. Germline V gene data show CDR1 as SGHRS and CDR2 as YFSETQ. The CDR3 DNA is TGCGCCAGCAGCAGGACCGGGCCCGGCGGGGAAGAGACCCAGTACTTC. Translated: CASSRTGPGGEETQYF.

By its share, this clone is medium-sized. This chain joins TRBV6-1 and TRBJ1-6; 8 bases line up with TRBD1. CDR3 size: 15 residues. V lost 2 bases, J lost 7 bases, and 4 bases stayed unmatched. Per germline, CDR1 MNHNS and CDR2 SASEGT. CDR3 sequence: CASSETDRENSPLHF. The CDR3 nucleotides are TGTGCCAGCAGTGAAACGGACAGGGAGAATTCACCCCTCCACTTT.

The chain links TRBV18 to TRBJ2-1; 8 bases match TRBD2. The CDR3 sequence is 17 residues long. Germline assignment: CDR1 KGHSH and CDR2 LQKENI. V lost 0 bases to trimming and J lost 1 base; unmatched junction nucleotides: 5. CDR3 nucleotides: TGTGCCAGCTCACCACCGAAAGCGGGGGATTCCTACAATGAGCAGTTCTTC. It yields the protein CASSPPKAGDSYNEQFF.

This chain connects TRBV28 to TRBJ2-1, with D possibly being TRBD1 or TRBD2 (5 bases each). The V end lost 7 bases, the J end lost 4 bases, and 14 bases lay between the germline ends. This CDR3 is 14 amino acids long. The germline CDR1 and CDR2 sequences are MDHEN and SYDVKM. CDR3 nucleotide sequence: TGTGCCAGCATGGGGGACCCCTCGTACAATGAGCAGTTCTTC. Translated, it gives CASMGDPSYNEQFF.

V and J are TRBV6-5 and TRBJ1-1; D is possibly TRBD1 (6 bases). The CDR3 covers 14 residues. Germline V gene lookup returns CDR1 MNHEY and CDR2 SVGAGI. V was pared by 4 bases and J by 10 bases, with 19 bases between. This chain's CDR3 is CASSSNLRGLPAFF. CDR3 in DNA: TGTGCCAGCAGTTCGAACCTCAGGGGATTACCAGCTTTCTTT.

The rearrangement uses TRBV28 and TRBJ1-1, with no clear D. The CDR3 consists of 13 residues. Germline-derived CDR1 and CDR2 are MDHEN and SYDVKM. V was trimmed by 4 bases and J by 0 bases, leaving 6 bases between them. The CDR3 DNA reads TGTGCCAGCAGTTCCCACCTGAACACTGAAGCTTTCTTT. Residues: CASSSHLNTEAFF.

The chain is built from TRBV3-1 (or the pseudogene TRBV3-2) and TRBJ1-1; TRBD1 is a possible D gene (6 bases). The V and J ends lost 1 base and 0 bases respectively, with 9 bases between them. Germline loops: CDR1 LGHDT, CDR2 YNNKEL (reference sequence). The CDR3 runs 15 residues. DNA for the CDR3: TGTGCCAGCAGCCAAGCCACAGGGTTGAACACTGAAGCTTTCTTT. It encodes CASSQATGLNTEAFF.

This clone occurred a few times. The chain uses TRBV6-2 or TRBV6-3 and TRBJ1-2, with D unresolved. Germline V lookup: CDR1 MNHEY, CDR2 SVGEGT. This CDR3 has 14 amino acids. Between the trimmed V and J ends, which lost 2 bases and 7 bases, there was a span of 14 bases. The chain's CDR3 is CASSYGSIKGGYTF. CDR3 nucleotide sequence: TGTGCCAGCAGTTACGGGTCCATCAAGGGTGGCTACACCTTC.

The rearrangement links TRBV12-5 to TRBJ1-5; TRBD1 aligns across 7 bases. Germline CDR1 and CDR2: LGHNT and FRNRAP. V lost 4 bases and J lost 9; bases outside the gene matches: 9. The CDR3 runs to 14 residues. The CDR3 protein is CASGSGGRLGPQHF. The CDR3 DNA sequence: TGTGCTAGTGGTTCAGGGGGGCGATTAGGGCCCCAGCATTTT. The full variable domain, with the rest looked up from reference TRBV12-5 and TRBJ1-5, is DARVTQTPRHKVTEMGQEVTMRCQPILGHNTVFWYRQTMMQGLELLAYFRNRAPLDDSGMPKDRFSAEMPDATLATLKIQPSEPRDSAVYFCASGSGGRLGPQHFGDGTRLSIL.

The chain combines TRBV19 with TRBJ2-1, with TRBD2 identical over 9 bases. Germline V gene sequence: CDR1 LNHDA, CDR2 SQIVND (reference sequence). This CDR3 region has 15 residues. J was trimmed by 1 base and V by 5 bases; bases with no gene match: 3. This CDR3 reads CASSSTSGSYNEQFF. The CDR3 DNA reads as TGTGCCAGTAGTTCGACTAGCGGTTCCTACAATGAGCAGTTCTTC.

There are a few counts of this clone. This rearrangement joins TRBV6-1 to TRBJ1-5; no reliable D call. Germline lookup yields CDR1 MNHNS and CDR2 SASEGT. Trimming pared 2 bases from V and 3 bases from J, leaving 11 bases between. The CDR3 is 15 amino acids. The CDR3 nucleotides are TGTGCCAGCAGTGAAATGGCAGGCAACAATCAGCCCCAGCATTTT. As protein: CASSEMAGNNQPQHF.

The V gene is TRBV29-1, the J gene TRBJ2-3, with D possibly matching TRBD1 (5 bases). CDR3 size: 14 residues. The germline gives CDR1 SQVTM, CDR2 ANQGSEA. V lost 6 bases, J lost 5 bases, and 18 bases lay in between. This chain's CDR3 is CSVAHRQGGDTQYF. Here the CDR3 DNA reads TGCAGCGTGGCCCACCGGCAGGGTGGAGATACGCAGTATTTT.

CDR3 DNA sequence: TGTGCCAGCTCACCACCGGGAGCGGGGGGGCTCCACGAGCAGTACTTC. Protein product: CASSPPGAGGLHEQYF. The J gene is TRBJ2-7, the V gene TRBV18; 10 nucleotides agree with TRBD2. In germline, CDR1 is KGHSH, CDR2 LQKENI. V was pared by 0 bases and J by 5 bases, with 7 bases of the junction left unmatched. CDR3 length: 16 amino acids.

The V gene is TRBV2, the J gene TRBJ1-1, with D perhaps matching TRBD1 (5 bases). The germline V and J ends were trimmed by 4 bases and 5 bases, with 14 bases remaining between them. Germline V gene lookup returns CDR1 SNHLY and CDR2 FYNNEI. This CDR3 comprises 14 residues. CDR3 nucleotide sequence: TGTGCCAGCAGTGGAATGGGTGAGGGGACTGAAGCTTTCTTT. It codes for CASSGMGEGTEAFF.

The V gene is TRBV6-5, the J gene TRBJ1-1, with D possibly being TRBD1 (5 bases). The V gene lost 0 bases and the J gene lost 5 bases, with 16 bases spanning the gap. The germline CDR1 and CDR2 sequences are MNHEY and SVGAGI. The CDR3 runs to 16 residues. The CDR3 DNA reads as TGTGCCAGCAGTTACTCGACAGTTCTTAGAGGGACTGAAGCTTTCTTT. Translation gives CASSYSTVLRGTEAFF.

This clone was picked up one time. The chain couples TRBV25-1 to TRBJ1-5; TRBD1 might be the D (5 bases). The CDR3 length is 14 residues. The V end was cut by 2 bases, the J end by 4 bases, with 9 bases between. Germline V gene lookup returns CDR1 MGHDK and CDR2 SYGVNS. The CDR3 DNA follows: TGTGCCAGCAGTGAACCCCAGGGAAATCAGCCCCAGCATTTT. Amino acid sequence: CASSEPQGNQPQHF. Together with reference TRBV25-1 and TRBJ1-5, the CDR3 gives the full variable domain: EADIYQTPRYLVIGTGKKITLECSQTMGHDKMYWYQQDPGMELHLIHYSYGVNSTEKGDLSSESTVSRIRTEHFPLTLESARPSHTSQYLCASSEPQGNQPQHFGDGTRLSIL.